Following are 10 T cell receptor beta chains from one sample sequenced in a study of shared clonotypes between healthy human individuals. Generated by immunoSEQ multiplex PCR, the TCRdb table keeps only in-frame clones and is missing some. Counted here are approximately 500,000 clones, approximately 78% occurring once; the ten biggest clones make up more than 10%. Sequenced input: PBMCs. The source of these receptors is a woman aged 40-49 years in good health. Some clones in this sample may be carry-over from other donors' samples.

This clone occurred a few times. This sequence joins TRBV15 and TRBJ1-1, with D possibly TRBD1 on 5 matching bases. CDR3 length: 15 amino acids. Germline V gene lookup returns CDR1 LNHNV and CDR2 YYDKDF (reference sequence). V gave up 5 bases and J gave up 5 bases, with 18 bases separating them. The CDR3 loop is CATSGWVGVSTEAFF. CDR3 coding DNA: TGTGCCACCAGCGGTTGGGTAGGGGTTTCGACTGAAGCTTTCTTT.

The chain recombines TRBV4-2 with TRBJ2-2, with 9 positions matching TRBD1. The germline V gene encodes CDR1 LGHNA and CDR2 YNFKEQ. The V segment lost 0 bases and the J segment 5 bases; nucleotides outside the gene matches: 4. The CDR3 totals 16 residues. The CDR3 is CASSQEGTGWTGELFF. CDR3 DNA sequence: TGTGCCAGCAGCCAAGAGGGGACAGGGTGGACCGGGGAGCTGTTTTTT.

At least ten counts were recorded for this clone. The J gene is TRBJ1-2, the V gene TRBV5-4; possibly TRBD1 for D (5 bases). V was trimmed by 2 bases and J by 6 bases, leaving 20 bases between them. Germline loops: CDR1 SGHNT, CDR2 YYREEE (reference sequence). The length of the CDR3 is 16 residues. The DNA for the CDR3 is TGTGCCAGCAGCTTATGGGCAACCCGACAGACCCATGGCTACACCTTC. It encodes CASSLWATRQTHGYTF.

The chain carries TRBV30 and TRBJ2-3; 13 nucleotides align to TRBD2. The trim removed 4 bases at V and 2 bases at J, leaving 12 bases unmatched. The CDR3 has 18 amino acids. The germline V gene has CDR1 GTSNPN and CDR2 SVGIG (reference sequence). Written as DNA, the CDR3 is TGTGCCTGGATCATGACTAGCGGGAGGTTTAGGGCCACAGATACGCAGTATTTT. It yields the protein CAWIMTSGRFRATDTQYF.

Of note for this clone: The CDR3 ends on some other residue instead of the conserved phenylalanine or tryptophan, so this is likely a read error. No DNA is shown, since the ends of the CDR3 on it are uncertain; the CDR3 is the one TCRdb lists. CDR3 sequence: CSPFGANQAI. The chain links TRBV20-1 to TRBJ1-1; TRBD1 is the table's D call, not checked against the DNA. In germline, CDR1 is DFQATT, CDR2 SNEGSKA (reference sequence). Termini included, the CDR3 measures 10 amino acids.

The chain uses TRBV6-5 and TRBJ2-2; D remains ambiguous. Germline assignment: CDR1 MNHEY and CDR2 SVGAGI. The CDR3 totals 15 residues. V lost 2 bases and J 8 bases, leaving 15 bases between the germline ends. This chain's CDR3 is CASSYPLKTLGELFF. The CDR3 region has the DNA TGTGCCAGCAGTTACCCTTTAAAGACATTGGGGGAGCTGTTTTTT.

The V and J genes are TRBV29-1 and TRBJ1-5; 7 nucleotides line up with TRBD1. Unmatched junction bases numbered 8, after V lost 6 bases and J lost 6 bases. The CDR3 extends over 13 amino acids. Germline V gene lookup returns CDR1 SQVTM and CDR2 ANQGSEA. CDR3 region: CSVGGQKCQPQHF. Here the CDR3 DNA reads TGCAGCGTAGGGGGACAGAAATGTCAGCCCCAGCATTTT.

The chain links TRBV11-2 to TRBJ2-6; a possible D gene is TRBD2 (5 bases). The germline V gene encodes CDR1 SGHAT and CDR2 FQNNGV. The CDR3 is 15 amino acids. V lost 1 base and J 2 bases, leaving 6 bases between the germline ends. This CDR3 is CASSLVGTGANVLTF. The CDR3 DNA reads TGTGCCAGCAGCTTAGTCGGGACTGGGGCCAACGTCCTGACTTTC.

The chain has TRBV6-5 and TRBJ1-1, with a weak D call TRBD1 (5 bases). Trimming cost V 4 bases and J 6 bases, with 18 bases left between them. The length of the CDR3 is 15 residues. From germline, CDR1 is MNHEY and CDR2 SVGAGI. For the CDR3, the DNA is TGTGCCAGCAGTTCCTCGACAGTGAAGGCGTCTGAAGCTTTCTTT. Amino acids: CASSSSTVKASEAFF.

V usage is TRBV6-1 and J usage is TRBJ1-4; TRBD1 is a possible D gene (6 bases). The CDR3 spans 15 residues. Germline V gene sequence: CDR1 MNHNS, CDR2 SASEGT. V lost 7 bases to trimming and J lost 4 bases, with 16 bases between them. The CDR3 sequence is CASKFAGANNEKLFF. In DNA, the CDR3 is TGTGCCAGCAAGTTCGCAGGGGCGAATAATGAAAAACTGTTTTTT.